The clone carrying this T cell receptor beta chain is a singleton in its sample. Its target is not known. Donors consisted of healthy bone marrow donors. Per the germline V gene, CDR1 is MDHEN and CDR2 is SYDVKM. Trimming left V 3 bases short and J 5 bases short, with 14 bases between. The CDR3 runs to 14 residues. The data were obtained in a study of cytomegalovirus exposure and HLA in healthy donors. Use of 60 Vbeta and 13 Jbeta primers characterized the PCR. This table comes from immunoSEQ multiplex PCR, and its TCRdb copy is limited to in-frame clones, with some not included. The top ten hold 3.5% of the sample, which has approximately 140,000 clones, about 76% seen once. Broader study findings: Rare sequences made up most TCRs, while some public TCRs were found in many donors. HLA alleles showed associations with some 17,000 TCR beta sequences in a later analysis, at a 0.05 false discovery rate. 87-base-pair reads could not separate some V segments, including TRBV6-2 and TRBV6-3.

The sequence was collected from a human donor in good health. This chain uses TRBV28 with TRBJ2-7; D is unclear. The source material was PBMCs. CDR3 amino acids: CASSFRWLGDEQYF. The CDR3 DNA reads as TGTGCCAGCAGTTTTAGGTGGCTGGGCGACGAGCAGTACTTC.